This T cell receptor (beta chain) was captured in a study of memory CD4+ T cells and cytomegalovirus serostatus. The ends were cut back, 1 base at V and 5 bases at J, with 15 bases in the middle. The germline CDR1 and CDR2 sequences are LNHDA and SQIVND (reference sequence). CDR3 size: 16 residues. Single viable CD3+CD4+CD8-CD45RO+ cells were sorted as the memory CD4+ T cells. CD4+ T cells were isolated by positive magnetic selection. Measured with immunoSEQ multiplex PCR; TCRdb has only the in-frame clones, and not every one. The sample records 45,000 to 70,000 clones, 82% being singletons. The chain has TRBV19 and TRBJ1-5; D ambiguous. The sequenced sample was memory CD4+ T cells from blood. This receptor was taken from an adult in good health and CMV-seronegative. Some clones in this sample may be carry-over from other donors' samples. Here the CDR3 DNA reads TGTGCCAGTAGTATAGTGGGGAGGGCTTCGTATCAGCCCCAGCATTTT. This encodes CASSIVGRASYQPQHF.